Below, 27 T cell receptor beta chains from the same sample are listed, as sequenced in a study of T cell clonality in common variable immunodeficiency. Only in-frame clones appear in the TCRdb table, and some are missing; sequencing was by immunoSEQ multiplex PCR. Listed for the sample are approximately 37,000 clones, none seen a single time. The sample consisted of peripheral blood mononuclear cells. Receptors were obtained from a person between 18 and 75 years old in good health.

At least ten counts were recorded for this clone. The read ends 3 residues shy of where the CDR3 ends; the end is completed using the germline J gene. This chain connects TRBV6-2 or TRBV6-3 to TRBJ1-2, with a tentative D call TRBD1 (5 bases). Trimming pared 6 bases from V and 0 bases from J, leaving 17 bases between. CDR3 size: 16 residues. The V gene's germline CDR1 is MNHEY and CDR2 SVGEGT. CDR3: CASRGAFQGANYGYTF. The part of the CDR3 DNA that was read is TGTGCCAGCAGGGGAGCCTTCCAGGGAGCTAACTATGGC.

This clone was observed many times. The read stops 3 residues short of the end of the CDR3; the missing end is completed from the germline J gene. This sequence joins TRBV20-1 and TRBJ2-4; tentatively, D is TRBD2 (7 bases). Between the trimmed V and J ends, which lost 1 base and 1 base, there was a span of 14 bases. The CDR3 extends over 16 amino acids. Germline V gene lookup returns CDR1 DFQATT and CDR2 SNEGSKA (reference sequence). The CDR3 DNA, read in part, is TGCAGTGCTAGAGTTTCGGGGGGCGACGCCAAAAACATT. Amino acids: CSARVSGGDAKNI. In full, the CDR3 reads CSARVSGGDAKNIQYF.

There are many counts of this clone. The CDR3 extends 3 residues past the end of the read, so its final part is completed from the germline J gene. The chain links TRBV29-1 to TRBJ2-1; the match to TRBD1 covers 8 bases. This CDR3 is built from 12 residues. V shed 8 bases and J 8 bases; nucleotides not matched to a gene: 8. Germline CDR1 and CDR2: SQVTM and ANQGSEA. CDR3 region: CSKTGAHDEQFF. CDR3 DNA (partial): TGCAGCAAGACAGGGGCCCACGATGAG.

Ten or more counts support this clone. The CDR3 goes on 3 residues after the read ends, and that part is filled in from the germline J gene. This chain uses TRBV2 with TRBJ2-2, with 7 bases fitting TRBD1. CDR3 length equals 15 residues. From germline, CDR1 is SNHLY and CDR2 FYNNEI. V was pared by 4 bases and J by 9 bases, with 11 bases of the junction left unmatched. The sequenced part of the CDR3 DNA is TGTGCCAGCAGTGCGCAGGGGGAGCGAGGCAGGGAG. Translating gives CASSAQGERGRE. The CDR3 reads in full as CASSAQGERGRELFF.

This clone showed up just a few times. Coverage ceases 3 residues before the CDR3 finishes, and the germline J gene fills in the end. V usage is TRBV7-9 and J usage is TRBJ2-7; D may be TRBD1 (6 bases). V gave up 5 bases and J gave up 3 bases, with 14 bases separating them. Per germline, CDR1 SEHNR and CDR2 FQNEAQ (reference sequence). The CDR3 totals 14 residues. The sequenced CDR3 bases are TGTGCCAGCAGCCCAGGCACAGGGAACTACGAG. Its protein is CASSPGTGNYE. The full CDR3 protein is CASSPGTGNYEQYF.

This clone was recorded a few times. The CDR3 end is not reached by the read, which stops 3 residues before it; the germline J gene fills it in. The genes are TRBV5-1 and TRBJ2-1; 12 positions match TRBD2. V dropped 0 bases and J dropped 0; count of bases not matched to a gene: 4. The CDR3 runs 18 residues. CDR1 is SGHRS and CDR2 is YFSETQ in the germline V gene. Here the CDR3 reads CASSLELAGGPSYNEQFF. The part of the CDR3 DNA that was read is TGCGCCAGCAGCTTGGAACTAGCGGGAGGACCCTCCTACAATGAG.

The table lists this clone with a few counts. The read falls 3 residues short of the CDR3 end, and the missing part is taken from the germline J gene. This rearrangement joins TRBV2 to TRBJ2-3; D not certain. The V gene's germline CDR1 is SNHLY and CDR2 FYNNEI. This CDR3 is 15 amino acids long. The sequenced part of the CDR3 DNA is TGTGCCAGCAGTGAAGCGCTTAACGGTAAAGAGACG. This translates into CASSEALNGKET. The complete CDR3 protein is CASSEALNGKETQYF.

This clone was recorded at least ten times. The CDR3 end lies 3 residues beyond the end of the read and is filled in from the germline J gene. The rearrangement uses TRBV20-1 and TRBJ1-2; no reliable D call. This CDR3 has 14 amino acids. The germline V gene has CDR1 DFQATT and CDR2 SNEGSKA (reference sequence). CDR3 sequence: CSARDPQGAQGYTF. The covered CDR3 bases are TGCAGTGCTAGAGATCCACAAGGAGCGCAGGGC.

This clone was observed at least ten times. Read data end 3 residues before the CDR3 end; the end is taken from the germline J gene. V is TRBV13 and J is TRBJ2-7; 10 bases map to TRBD1. After removal of 1 base from V and 0 bases from J, the junction contained 6 bases not matched to a gene. CDR1 and CDR2 from the germline V gene are PRHDT and FYEKMQ (reference sequence). The CDR3 covers 17 residues. The covered CDR3 bases are TGTGCCAGCAGCTTAGAGGGACAGGGGTCGCCCTCCTACGAG. It codes for CASSLEGQGSPSYE. The complete CDR3 sequence is CASSLEGQGSPSYEQYF.

This clone came up many times. The observed sequence ends 3 residues before the CDR3 terminus, with the missing tail filled in from the germline J gene. The rearrangement joins TRBV9 to TRBJ2-1, with 10 bases fitting TRBD2. This CDR3 has 16 amino acids. Trimming at V came to 0 bases and at J to 5 bases, leaving 5 bases not matched to a gene. Germline V gives CDR1 SGDLS, CDR2 YYNGEE. The CDR3 sequence is CASSVAVAGGDNEQFF. The CDR3 DNA, read in part, is TGTGCCAGCAGCGTAGCTGTAGCGGGGGGTGACAATGAG.

The sample holds a few counts of this clone. The read ends 3 residues early relative to the CDR3; the germline J gene fills the gap. Other DNA sequences of this sample code for an identical CDR3. This chain links TRBV5-1 with TRBJ2-1; 11 bases are shared with TRBD2. The ends lost 1 base at V and 4 bases at J; junction bases unmatched: 1. Germline loops: CDR1 SGHRS, CDR2 YFSETQ. This CDR3 comprises 15 residues. Incomplete CDR3 DNA: TGCGCCAGCAGCTTGTCTAGCGGGGGGTACAATGAG. Protein product: CASSLSSGGYNE. The CDR3 as a whole reads CASSLSSGGYNEQFF.

A remark on this clone: With the read ending 3 residues before the CDR3 end, the germline J gene is used to fill in that end. V gene TRBV7-9 combines with J gene TRBJ2-3; no clear D. The CDR3 loop spans 12 amino acids. The ends were cut back, 6 bases at V and 5 bases at J, with 9 bases in the middle. The V gene's germline CDR1 is SEHNR and CDR2 FQNEAQ (reference sequence). CDR3 region: CASRHERDTQYF. The DNA read from the CDR3 is TGTGCCAGCAGACACGAGAGAGATACG.

As for this clone: The read gets to within 3 residues of the CDR3 end, and the germline J gene fills in the rest. The rearrangement links TRBV7-2 to TRBJ1-3; D unresolved. The CDR3 loop spans 15 amino acids. Between the trimmed V and J ends, which lost 2 bases and 0 bases, there was a span of 8 bases. The germline V gene has CDR1 SGHTA and CDR2 FQGNSA. The CDR3 bases that were read are TGTGCCAGCAGCTTATACTTGTCCTCTGGAAACACC. This gives the protein CASSLYLSSGNT. The CDR3 in full is CASSLYLSSGNTIYF.

At least ten counts were recorded for this clone. With the read ending 3 residues before the CDR3 end, the germline J gene is used to fill in that end. The V call is TRBV19, the J call TRBJ2-3; possible D gene TRBD2, 5 bases. From germline, CDR1 is LNHDA and CDR2 SQIVND (reference sequence). The CDR3 spans 14 residues. The CDR3 loop reads CASSIDRRSGTQYF. The sequenced part of the CDR3 DNA is TGTGCCAGTAGTATAGATCGGAGGAGCGGCACG.

The sample holds a few counts of this clone. The read ends 3 residues early relative to the CDR3; the germline J gene fills the gap. V usage is TRBV2 and J usage is TRBJ1-1; 9 positions agree with TRBD1. The CDR3 contains 14 residues. The V segment lost 6 bases and the J segment 6 bases; nucleotides outside the gene matches: 8. Per germline, CDR1 SNHLY and CDR2 FYNNEI. The CDR3 spells CASRRGQGRAEAFF. The part of the CDR3 DNA that was read is TGTGCCAGCAGGAGGGGACAGGGTCGGGCTGAA.

This clone was seen many times. The read gets to within 3 residues of the CDR3 end, and the germline J gene fills in the rest. The chain recombines TRBV20-1 with TRBJ2-7; TRBD2 agrees at 10 bases. Unmatched junction bases numbered 6, after V lost 3 bases and J lost 4 bases. Germline lookup yields CDR1 DFQATT and CDR2 SNEGSKA (reference sequence). The CDR3 sequence is 14 residues long. The CDR3 protein is CSASFSGRVYEQYF. The DNA read from the CDR3 is TGCAGTGCTAGTTTCAGCGGGAGGGTATACGAG.

Worth noting for this clone: The sequence runs out 3 residues before the end of the CDR3; the remainder is reconstructed from the germline J gene. This chain uses TRBV7-2 with TRBJ1-5; D is unresolved. The CDR3 is made up of 13 amino acids. Trimming took off 5 bases at V and 4 bases at J, with 9 bases between the two ends. Germline V gives CDR1 SGHTA, CDR2 FQGNSA. The CDR3 sequence is CASSPVENQPQHF. Partial CDR3 DNA: TGTGCCAGCAGCCCGGTCGAGAATCAGCCC.

Regarding this clone: The read ends 3 residues early relative to the CDR3; the germline J gene fills the gap. The J gene is TRBJ2-7, the V gene TRBV7-3; 15 bases agree with TRBD2. In germline, CDR1 is SGHTA, CDR2 FQGTGA. Unmatched junction bases numbered 12, after V lost 6 bases and J lost 3 bases. The CDR3 runs to 18 residues. CDR3 in amino acids: CASSQGGLAGGRGYEQYF. The sequenced CDR3 bases are TGTGCCAGCAGTCAAGGGGGACTAGCGGGAGGTCGGGGCTACGAG.

In this sample, this clone turned up many times. From the germline J gene comes the end of the CDR3, since the read stops 3 residues before it. The chain joins TRBV10-1 to TRBJ2-7; TRBD1 aligns across 7 bases. The CDR3 runs to 14 residues. Germline CDR1 and CDR2: WNHNN and SYGVQD (reference sequence). V trimming: 2 bases; J trimming: 4 bases; junction bases outside the gene matches: 5. CDR3 DNA, as far as it was read: TGCGCCAGCAGTGAGGCGACAGGGTTTTACGAG. Protein product: CASSEATGFYE. The CDR3, in full, reads CASSEATGFYEQYF.

Note on this clone: The read gets to within 3 residues of the CDR3 end, and the germline J gene fills in the rest. The chain uses TRBV20-1 and TRBJ1-5; no firm D call. The CDR3 runs to 14 residues. Germline V gives CDR1 DFQATT, CDR2 SNEGSKA (reference sequence). The germline V and J ends were trimmed by 1 base and 3 bases, with 10 bases remaining between them. The sequenced part of the CDR3 DNA is TGCAGTGCTAGAGGGGTCCAGGTCAATCAGCCC. It is translated as CSARGVQVNQP. The CDR3 as a whole reads CSARGVQVNQPQHF.

The covered CDR3 bases are TGTGCCAGTAACAGGGCGAACACTGAA. This translates into CASNRANTE. Given in full, the CDR3 is CASNRANTEAFF. V gene TRBV19 combines with J gene TRBJ1-1, with a tentative D call TRBD1 (6 bases). Coverage ceases 3 residues before the CDR3 finishes, and the germline J gene fills in the end. The V and J ends lost 7 bases and 1 base respectively, with 7 bases between them. The germline gives CDR1 LNHDA, CDR2 SQIVND (reference sequence). This CDR3 has 12 amino acids.

This clone came up many times. The CDR3 is cut off 3 residues early in the read; its end comes from the germline J gene. This chain uses TRBV5-4 with TRBJ1-4; D may be TRBD1 (6 bases). The germline V gene has CDR1 SGHNT and CDR2 YYREEE (reference sequence). CDR3 length: 14 amino acids. Trimming cost V 4 bases and J 5 bases, with 12 bases left between them. CDR3 sequence reads: CASSKGEQNEKLFF. The sequenced CDR3 bases are TGTGCCAGCAGCAAGGGGGAGCAGAATGAAAAA.

At least ten counts were recorded for this clone. The read halts 3 residues ahead of the CDR3 end, with the missing end drawn from the germline J gene. V and J are TRBV20-1 and TRBJ2-5, with a weak D call TRBD2 (5 bases). Trimming stripped 0 bases from V and 1 base from J, with 15 bases between. This CDR3 has 16 amino acids. Per the germline V gene, CDR1 is DFQATT and CDR2 is SNEGSKA (reference sequence). The CDR3 spells CSARDAGRTFQETQYF. Incomplete CDR3 DNA: TGCAGTGCTAGAGATGCGGGCCGGACCTTCCAAGAGACC.

A remark on this clone: From the germline J gene comes the end of the CDR3, since the read stops 3 residues before it. The chain has TRBV30 and TRBJ1-6, with TRBD1 as a possible D gene (5 bases). CDR1 is GTSNPN and CDR2 is SVGIG in the germline V gene (reference sequence). V shed 3 bases and J shed 8 bases, with 11 bases lying between them. The CDR3 has 13 amino acids. CDR3 DNA, as far as it was read: TGTGCCTGGAGCTCCGCACAGGATTCACCC. Its translation: CAWSSAQDSP. In full, the CDR3 reads CAWSSAQDSPLHF.

In this sample, this clone turned up many times. The missing CDR3 end, 3 residues past where the read stops, is filled in from the germline J gene. The gene calls are TRBV20-1 and TRBJ1-2; 7 nucleotides align to TRBD1. Germline lookup yields CDR1 DFQATT and CDR2 SNEGSKA (reference sequence). V was clipped by 0 bases and J by 3 bases; unmatched bases: 4. This CDR3 is built from 14 residues. The CDR3 region is CSARDPTGDYGYTF. The covered CDR3 bases are TGCAGTGCTAGAGACCCCACAGGGGACTATGGC.

To note about this clone: Read coverage stops 3 residues before the CDR3 terminus; the germline J gene supplies the remainder. The chain couples TRBV19 to TRBJ1-2, with 8 bases lining up with TRBD1. The CDR3 has 15 amino acids. Germline V gives CDR1 LNHDA, CDR2 SQIVND (reference sequence). With V trimmed by 3 bases and J by 2 bases, 5 bases remained unmatched. Incomplete CDR3 DNA: TGTGCCAGTAGTATTTGGGACAGGAGGAACTATGGC. It yields the protein CASSIWDRRNYG. From start to end, the CDR3 is CASSIWDRRNYGYTF.

About this clone itself: The read terminates 3 residues ahead of where the CDR3 ends, so the germline J gene completes it. Other DNA sequences within the sample encode an identical CDR3. The chain combines TRBV6-2 or TRBV6-3 with TRBJ2-1; D ambiguous. V lost 4 bases and J 5 bases, leaving 9 bases between the germline ends. The CDR3 length is 13 residues. The germline V gene encodes CDR1 MNHEY and CDR2 SVGEGT. The CDR3 is CASSFGLNNEQFF. The CDR3 DNA, read in part, is TGTGCCAGCAGTTTTGGGCTCAACAATGAG.